This passage covers 27 T cell receptor beta chains from one sample sequenced in a study of blood T cell repertoires in COVID-19. Only in-frame clones appear in the TCRdb table, and some are missing; sequencing was by immunoSEQ multiplex PCR. The repertoire holds around 480,000 clones, with approximately 89% as singletons. The sample taken for sequencing was peripheral blood. These receptors all come from a woman aged 45 to 65 with COVID-19, enrolled during active disease.

CDR3 sequence reads: CASSVQGTSGDYEQYF. The CDR3 bases are TGTGCCAGCAGCGTTCAAGGGACTAGCGGGGACTACGAGCAGTACTTC. V is TRBV9 and J is TRBJ2-7; 13 nucleotides match TRBD2. Germline V lookup: CDR1 SGDLS, CDR2 YYNGEE. Losses at the gene ends were 2 bases for V and 3 bases for J; bases not matched to a gene: 5. The CDR3 is 16 amino acids.

The V gene is TRBV2, the J gene TRBJ2-1, with 9 bases lining up with TRBD2. Per germline, CDR1 SNHLY and CDR2 FYNNEI. Losses at the gene ends were 4 bases for V and 9 bases for J; bases not matched to a gene: 10. This CDR3 region has 15 residues. CDR3 sequence: CASSAAGGPPGEQFF. CDR3 DNA sequence: TGTGCCAGCAGTGCCGCGGGGGGGCCCCCCGGTGAGCAGTTCTTC.

V and J are TRBV19 and TRBJ1-2; 9 nucleotides line up with TRBD1. CDR1 is LNHDA and CDR2 is SQIVND in the germline V gene (reference sequence). CDR3 size: 15 residues. Trimming cost V 0 bases and J 2 bases; bases outside gene matches: 1. The CDR3 loop reads CASSIDGTGNYGYTF. In DNA, the CDR3 is TGTGCCAGTAGTATAGACGGGACAGGGAACTATGGCTACACCTTC.

As regards this clone: The same CDR3 can be traced to other DNA sequences in this sample. The J gene is TRBJ1-1, the V gene TRBV6-1; TRBD1 is a possible D gene (5 bases). Trimming stripped 1 base from V and 0 bases from J, with 6 bases between. CDR3 size: 14 residues. Germline loops: CDR1 MNHNS, CDR2 SASEGT. CDR3 residues: CASSEGTLNTEAFF. The CDR3 DNA follows: TGTGCCAGCAGTGAAGGGACATTGAACACTGAAGCTTTCTTT.

The rearrangement uses TRBV7-9 and TRBJ1-4; TRBD1 aligns across 8 bases. The CDR3 length is 14 residues. CDR1 SEHNR and CDR2 FQNEAQ come from the germline V gene (reference sequence). The V segment lost 4 bases and the J segment 8 bases; nucleotides outside the gene matches: 6. CDR3 nucleotide sequence: TGTGCCAGCAGCTCCCCGGGACAGGCCGAAAAACTGTTTTTT. Its translation is CASSSPGQAEKLFF.

This chain connects TRBV2 to TRBJ2-7, with D possibly being TRBD1 (6 bases). The germline V gene encodes CDR1 SNHLY and CDR2 FYNNEI. CDR3 length equals 18 residues. Trimming took 0 bases from V and 0 from J, leaving 18 bases between them. This chain's CDR3 is CASSEAGVRTDLSYEQYF. CDR3 sequence (DNA): TGTGCCAGCAGTGAAGCCGGGGTTAGGACAGACCTCTCCTACGAGCAGTACTTC.

Of note for this clone: This same CDR3 is encoded by further DNA sequences in the sample. J is TRBJ1-1 and V is TRBV24-1; perhaps TRBD1 as D (5 bases). Trimming took off 7 bases at V and 0 bases at J, with 5 bases between the two ends. Germline CDR1 reads KGHDR; CDR2 reads SFDVKD. There are 12 residues in the CDR3. The CDR3 bases are TGTGCCACCAGGGGGCTGAACACTGAAGCTTTCTTT. This encodes CATRGLNTEAFF.

The rearrangement links TRBV28 to TRBJ1-5, with TRBD1 as a possible D gene (6 bases). This CDR3 is 13 amino acids long. The germline V gene has CDR1 MDHEN and CDR2 SYDVKM. The V and J ends lost 4 bases and 7 bases respectively, with 11 bases between them. CDR3: CASSYDRTQPQHF. The CDR3 DNA reads as TGTGCCAGCAGTTACGACAGGACGCAGCCCCAGCATTTT.

This clone was observed once. This chain connects TRBV19 to TRBJ1-5; unclear D gene. V lost 7 bases and J lost 7, with 11 bases in between. CDR1 LNHDA and CDR2 SQIVND come from the germline V gene (reference sequence). CDR3 length equals 12 residues. The CDR3, as DNA: TGTGCCAGTACCCCCGCAGGACAGCCCCAGCATTTT. It is translated as CASTPAGQPQHF.

V is TRBV6-5 and J is TRBJ1-5; D might be TRBD1 (6 bases). Trimming removed 6 bases at V and 6 bases at J, with 15 bases between. Germline V gene sequence: CDR1 MNHEY, CDR2 SVGAGI. The CDR3 length is 14 residues. The CDR3 here is CASRLRPQGQPQHF. CDR3 DNA sequence: TGTGCCAGCAGACTGCGCCCACAGGGTCAGCCCCAGCATTTT.

There are a few counts of this clone. The rearrangement joins TRBV30 to TRBJ1-4, with TRBD1 as a possible D gene (5 bases). Per the germline V gene, CDR1 is GTSNPN and CDR2 is SVGIG (reference sequence). There are 12 residues in the CDR3. Trimming removed 2 bases from V and 8 bases from J, with 9 bases in between. DNA for the CDR3: TGTGCCTGGAGTTCCTCAGGGGAAAAACTGTTTTTT. It encodes CAWSSSGEKLFF.

The chain employs TRBV6-6 and TRBJ1-1, with D maybe TRBD1 (5 bases). Trimming shortened V by 7 bases and J by 8 bases, and 11 bases separated the two germline ends. CDR3 length: 11 amino acids. Germline CDR1 MNHNY, CDR2 SVGAGI (reference sequence). The CDR3, as DNA: TGTGCCAGCATGGGGCAGTGGGAAGCTTTCTTT. The encoded protein is CASMGQWEAFF.

The CDR3 coding sequence is TGCGCCAGCAGACCCACAGGGGGTAGCAATCAGCCCCAGCATTTT. Protein product: CASRPTGGSNQPQHF. The chain links TRBV4-1 to TRBJ1-5, with 8 bases aligning to TRBD1. The CDR3 has 15 residues. V shed 6 bases and J 0 bases; nucleotides not matched to a gene: 4. Germline CDR1 and CDR2: MGHRA and YSYEKL.

J is TRBJ2-3 and V is TRBV4-1; no firm D call. The CDR3 totals 15 residues. The V gene lost 4 bases and the J gene lost 5 bases, with 16 bases spanning the gap. The germline V gene encodes CDR1 MGHRA and CDR2 YSYEKL. CDR3 loop: CASSLTSLRGDTQYF. CDR3 in DNA: TGCGCCAGCAGCCTAACCTCACTCCGCGGAGATACGCAGTATTTT.

J is TRBJ2-7 and V is TRBV12-3 or TRBV12-4; no clear D. Trimming took off 8 bases at V and 0 bases at J, with 11 bases between the two ends. The length of the CDR3 is 13 residues. The CDR3 DNA is TGTGCCAGCCGCCTTGGCAACTCCTACGAGCAGTACTTC. Its protein product is CASRLGNSYEQYF.

V and J are TRBV10-2 and TRBJ1-2; D unresolved. The germline CDR1 and CDR2 sequences are WSHSY and SAAADI. The CDR3 length is 12 residues. V shed 7 bases and J shed 10 bases, with 16 bases lying between them. CDR3 bases: TGCGCCAGCACCGACGGGGATAGAGTCTACACCTTC. This encodes CASTDGDRVYTF.

The V gene is TRBV7-8, the J gene TRBJ2-1, with TRBD2 matching 7 bases. Germline V gene lookup returns CDR1 SGHVS and CDR2 FQNEAQ. The CDR3 runs to 14 residues. V dropped 9 bases and J dropped 5; count of bases not matched to a gene: 10. The CDR3 loop is CARKPTSPNNEQFF. The CDR3 region has the DNA TGTGCCAGGAAGCCGACTAGCCCTAACAATGAGCAGTTCTTC.

By frequency in the sample, this clone is large. Other DNA sequences in the sample encode the same CDR3. The rearrangement joins TRBV4-2 to TRBJ1-3; 8 bases agree with TRBD1. The CDR3 consists of 15 residues. Germline V gene lookup returns CDR1 LGHNA and CDR2 YNFKEQ. The ends lost 0 bases at V and 2 bases at J; junction bases unmatched: 0. CDR3 DNA sequence: TGTGCCAGCAGCCAAGAGGACAGGGCTGGAAACACCATATATTTT. Protein product: CASSQEDRAGNTIYF.

This chain uses TRBV6-2 or TRBV6-3 with TRBJ2-1; 9 bases are a match to TRBD2. This CDR3 has 16 amino acids. Germline assignment: CDR1 MNHEY and CDR2 SVGEGT. V was clipped by 0 bases and J by 7 bases; unmatched bases: 7. The CDR3 region has the DNA TGTGCCAGCAGTTACTCGATCAGCGGGGGGAGAAATGAGCAGTTCTTC. It translates to CASSYSISGGRNEQFF.

This chain connects TRBV6-5 to TRBJ2-1, with 7 bases lining up with TRBD1. J was trimmed by 2 bases and V by 7 bases; bases with no gene match: 8. There are 15 residues in the CDR3. Germline values: CDR1 MNHEY, CDR2 SVGAGI. CDR3 sequence (DNA): TGTGCCAGCAAGAACGGGGACAGCACCTACAATGAGCAGTTCTTC. Encoded protein: CASKNGDSTYNEQFF.

This chain connects TRBV3-1 (or the pseudogene TRBV3-2) to TRBJ2-3; D is possibly TRBD2 (7 bases). Germline V CDR1 and CDR2: LGHDT, YNNKEL (reference sequence). Trimming shortened V by 1 base and J by 4 bases, and 18 bases separated the two germline ends. There are 17 residues in the CDR3. In nucleotides, the CDR3 is TGTGCCAGCAGCCAAGGGAGGTCGGCGGGGGCTTCAGATACGCAGTATTTT. It encodes CASSQGRSAGASDTQYF.

J is TRBJ2-1 and V is TRBV4-2; TRBD2 agrees at 8 bases. V shed 4 bases and J 7 bases; nucleotides not matched to a gene: 12. Germline V gives CDR1 LGHNA, CDR2 YNFKEQ. The CDR3 has 16 amino acids. The CDR3 sequence: CASSLPRAGVVNEQFF. Here the CDR3 DNA reads TGTGCCAGCAGCCTCCCCCGAGCGGGGGTTGTTAATGAGCAGTTCTTC.

The V and J genes are TRBV5-1 and TRBJ1-1; 7 nucleotides line up with TRBD1. The CDR3 consists of 14 residues. Germline CDR1 SGHRS, CDR2 YFSETQ. With V trimmed by 2 bases and J by 0 bases, 1 base remained unmatched. CDR3 nucleotide sequence: TGCGCCAGCAGCTTCAGGGGGGTGAACACTGAAGCTTTCTTT. Translation: CASSFRGVNTEAFF.

This rearrangement joins TRBV5-6 to TRBJ1-2; 7 bases match TRBD1. Germline values: CDR1 SGHDT, CDR2 YYEEEE. The CDR3 sequence is 17 residues long. After removal of 1 base from V and 1 base from J, the junction contained 10 bases not matched to a gene. CDR3 sequence: CASSLKGQRNFNYGYTF. CDR3 in DNA: TGTGCCAGCAGCTTGAAGGGACAGAGAAATTTTAACTATGGCTACACCTTC.

This clone is a singleton in its sample. The chain recombines TRBV12-5 with TRBJ2-1, with D unresolved. This CDR3 has 12 amino acids. Trimming cost V 1 base and J 10 bases, with 8 bases left between them. Germline CDR1 LGHNT, CDR2 FRNRAP. The CDR3 DNA follows: TGTGCTAGTGGTTTGGGACTCCCCGAGCAGTTCTTC. Translated, it gives CASGLGLPEQFF.

The rearrangement uses TRBV6-2 or TRBV6-3 and TRBJ1-1, with 11 bases fitting TRBD1. The trim removed 6 bases at V and 4 bases at J, leaving 10 bases unmatched. The CDR3 runs to 16 residues. Germline CDR1 reads MNHEY; CDR2 reads SVGEGT. The CDR3 loop reads CASSSGQGAWVTEAFF. The DNA of the CDR3 is TGTGCCAGCAGCTCAGGACAGGGGGCTTGGGTCACTGAAGCTTTCTTT.

The chain couples TRBV20-1 to TRBJ1-1, with a possible D match to TRBD1 (6 bases). The V end lost 3 bases, the J end lost 5 bases, and 10 bases lay between the germline ends. The CDR3 has 12 amino acids. Germline assignment: CDR1 DFQATT and CDR2 SNEGSKA (reference sequence). The CDR3 loop is CSASGGRTEAFF. As DNA, the CDR3 is TGCAGTGCTAGTGGGGGGCGAACTGAAGCTTTCTTT.